This T cell receptor (beta chain) was observed in a study of T-cell memory formation after mild COVID-19. Study information: The TCR clusters were mostly specific to one donor. Study-wide points: Some responding clones appeared in pre-infection memory, suggesting cross-reactive memory joined. Clones that contracted clustered mainly in CM and EM if CD4+ and in EMRA if CD8+. There was a balanced CD4/CD8 profile in clones contracting day 15 to 85, and later expanders leaned CD4+.

J gave up 2 bases and V 5 bases, and 9 bases lay outside the gene matches. Germline CDR1 is SEHNR and CDR2 is FQNEAQ (reference sequence). This CDR3 region has 16 residues. As concerns this clonotype: Its matching antigen is unknown.

TCRdb reprocessed the 5' RACE reads with MiXCR, giving one entry per CDR3 protein. This table holds 450,000 to 650,000 distinct CDR3 sequences, 20% to 25% found once. Sequencing was carried out using PBMCs or a T cell subset sorted from them (not recorded which). The TCR was taken from an adult woman who had mild COVID-19 (a few samples of this study predate the infection). Cell type and time point are not known. The chain uses TRBV7-9 and TRBJ2-3; the match to TRBD1 covers 8 bases. CDR3 coding DNA: TGTGCCAGCAGCACTACAAAGACAGGGGACACAGATACGCAGTATTTT. Translation gives CASSTTKTGDTDTQYF.